Shown below are 29 T cell receptor beta chains from a single sample sequenced in a study of T cells in Graves' hyperthyroidism and ophthalmopathy. Amplified regions were TCR beta CDR3 sequences from RNA transcripts. In the first-round RT-PCR of the TCR CDR3, the HTBI primer set was used. Via MiXCR, TCRdb re-called the multiplex PCR reads, giving one row per CDR3 protein. The sample yields 700,000 to 950,000 distinct CDR3 sequences, approximately 40% seen once. Material: blood. These receptors all stem from a woman in her thirties or forties with Graves' hyperthyroidism.

The chain links TRBV20-1 to TRBJ2-1; TRBD1 matches at 9 bases. The last part of the DNA fits TRBJ2-7 better; the J call may be wrong. CDR1 and CDR2 from the germline V gene are DFQATT and SNEGSKA (reference sequence). The CDR3 covers 15 residues. The CDR3 region is CSAPRGDRAYNEQYF. The DNA of the CDR3 is TGCAGTGCACCTAGGGGGGACAGGGCTTACAATGAGCAGTACTTC.

This clonotype was seen more than once but under ten times. The chain is built from TRBV4-1 and TRBJ2-2; tentatively, D is TRBD1 (6 bases). This CDR3 has 16 amino acids. Between the trimmed V and J ends, which lost 5 bases and 10 bases, there was a span of 23 bases. From germline, CDR1 is MGHRA and CDR2 YSYEKL. The CDR3 sequence: CASSTPFDRSMKELFF. DNA of the CDR3: TGCGCCAGCAGCACACCCTTCGACAGGTCGATGAAGGAGCTGTTTTTT.

The chain is built from TRBV15 and TRBJ2-3; D uncertain. The germline gives CDR1 LNHNV, CDR2 YYDKDF (reference sequence). The CDR3 spans 15 residues. The V end was cut by 4 bases, the J end by 5 bases, with 16 bases between. This chain's CDR3 is CATSTDPGRGDTQYF. CDR3 nucleotide sequence: TGTGCCACCAGCACGGATCCGGGCCGAGGAGATACGCAGTATTTT.

Concerning this clonotype: Its ends do not fully match the called genes, so a read error is possible. The chain links TRBV7-8 to TRBJ1-5; 8 positions match TRBD1. The CDR3 covers 20 residues. CDR1 is SGHVS and CDR2 is FQNEAQ in the germline V gene. CDR3 coding DNA: TGCGCCAGCAGCCAAGATGAGCGGACAGGGACCTTTTATAGCAATCAGCCCCAGCATTTT. The encoded protein is CASSQDERTGTFYSNQPQHF.

The chain employs TRBV25-1 and TRBJ1-4, with a possible D match to TRBD1 (6 bases). The CDR3 totals 14 residues. The germline V gene encodes CDR1 MGHDK and CDR2 SYGVNS. Trimming left V 11 bases short and J 10 bases short, with 23 bases between. CDR3 in DNA: TGTGCCGTCAGTACCGGGACATCGTATGGAAAACTGTTTTTT. It yields the protein CAVSTGTSYGKLFF.

The chain recombines TRBV7-2 with TRBJ2-5; no clear D. CDR1 is SGHTA, CDR2 FQGNSA, per germline. Trimming took off 2 bases at V and 7 bases at J, with 11 bases between the two ends. CDR3 length: 13 amino acids. This CDR3 reads CASSLNPWGTQYF. The CDR3 DNA reads TGTGCCAGCAGCTTAAACCCCTGGGGGACCCAGTACTTC.

The chain carries TRBV6-6 and TRBJ2-5; D unresolved. Trimming took 0 bases from V and 5 from J, leaving 10 bases between them. CDR1 and CDR2 from the germline V gene are MNHNY and SVGAGI (reference sequence). The CDR3 contains 14 residues. The CDR3 spells CASSYSPPPETQYF. DNA for the CDR3: TGTGCCAGCAGTTACTCGCCGCCGCCGGAGACCCAGTACTTC.

The chain couples TRBV6-2 or TRBV6-3 to TRBJ1-5; maybe TRBD1 (6 bases). Per the germline V gene, CDR1 is MNHEY and CDR2 is SVGEGT. Trimming stripped 7 bases from V and 0 bases from J, with 16 bases between. CDR3 length: 16 residues. CDR3 nucleotides: TGTGCCAGCACTGGACAGAACGGATTTAGCAATCAGCCCCAGCATTTT. As protein: CASTGQNGFSNQPQHF.

This clonotype appeared a few times. J is TRBJ1-4 and V is TRBV6-1; 7 bases fit TRBD1. The CDR3 is made up of 15 amino acids. J lost 2 bases, V lost 4 bases, and 4 bases had no gene match. In germline, CDR1 is MNHNS, CDR2 SASEGT. CDR3 nucleotide sequence: TGTGCCAGCAGTGGTTGGACAGGTACTAATGAAAAACTGTTTTTT. Residues: CASSGWTGTNEKLFF.

There are many counts of this clonotype. The chain uses TRBV10-2 and TRBJ1-5; D possibly corresponds to TRBD1 (5 bases). The CDR3 runs to 18 residues. V lost 3 bases and J lost 4, with 22 bases in between. CDR1 is WSHSY and CDR2 is SAAADI in the germline V gene. The CDR3 DNA sequence: TGCGCCAGCAGTGACCTCGGTCAGGGTTTACCTGGGAATCAGCCCCAGCATTTT. This codes for CASSDLGQGLPGNQPQHF.

This clonotype showed up many times. The CDR3 loop is CASSPPLNTEAFF. Written as DNA, the CDR3 is TGTGCCAGCAGCCCCCCGTTGAACACTGAAGCTTTCTTT. The chain joins TRBV7-9 to TRBJ1-1; no definite D call. Looked up from germline, CDR1 is SEHNR and CDR2 is FQNEAQ (reference sequence). V lost 5 bases and J lost 0, with 7 bases in between. This CDR3 is 13 amino acids long.

The CDR3 region has the DNA TGTGCCAGCAGGGTACCGAGGGTGATCAACACTGAAGCTTTCTTT. The encoded protein is CASRVPRVINTEAFF. The chain carries TRBV12-3 or TRBV12-4 and TRBJ1-1; no reliable D call. V lost 6 bases, J lost 2 bases, and 16 bases lay in between. The CDR3 spans 15 residues.

In this sample, this clonotype turned up many times. V usage is TRBV4-3 and J usage is TRBJ1-1; 11 nucleotides agree with TRBD1. Unmatched junction bases numbered 2, after V lost 3 bases and J lost 2 bases. From germline, CDR1 is LGHNA and CDR2 YSLEER. This CDR3 has 15 amino acids. The CDR3 is CASSQGQGGNTEAFF. The CDR3 nucleotides read TGCGCCAGCAGCCAGGGACAGGGGGGTAACACTGAAGCTTTCTTT.

This chain connects TRBV7-9 to TRBJ2-7; D perhaps matches TRBD1 (6 bases). V lost 8 bases and J lost 3, with 17 bases in between. Germline CDR1 and CDR2: SEHNR and FQNEAQ (reference sequence). The CDR3 covers 14 residues. The CDR3 DNA reads as TGTGCCAGCTCAAGCAGGACAGCTCTCTACGAGCAGTACTTC. This translates into CASSSRTALYEQYF. Filled out from reference TRBV7-9 and TRBJ2-7, the complete variable domain reads DTGVSQNPRHKITKRGQNVTFRCDPISEHNRLYWYRQTLGQGPEFLTYFQNEAQLEKSRLLSDRFSAERPKGSFSTLEIQRTEQGDSAMYLCASSSRTALYEQYFGPGTRLTVT.

This clonotype was detected ten times or more. The J gene is TRBJ1-4, the V gene TRBV7-9, with TRBD1 matching over 8 bases. Germline loops: CDR1 SEHNR, CDR2 FQNEAQ (reference sequence). The CDR3 is 16 amino acids. J gave up 7 bases and V 2 bases, and 9 bases lay outside the gene matches. The CDR3: CASSLTPQGAGEKLFF. The CDR3, as DNA: TGTGCCAGCAGCTTAACACCCCAGGGGGCAGGTGAAAAACTGTTTTTT. Variable domain in full (rest from reference TRBV7-9 and TRBJ1-4): DTGVSQNPRHKITKRGQNVTFRCDPISEHNRLYWYRQTLGQGPEFLTYFQNEAQLEKSRLLSDRFSAERPKGSFSTLEIQRTEQGDSAMYLCASSLTPQGAGEKLFFGSGTQLSVL.

This chain joins TRBV10-3 and TRBJ2-5; TRBD2 agrees at 13 bases. Germline V gene data show CDR1 as ENHRY and CDR2 as SYGVKD. The CDR3 is 17 residues long. The J segment lost 4 bases and the V segment lost 6 bases, leaving 11 bases of the junction unmatched. CDR3 DNA sequence: TGTGCCATCAGCCGCGGACTAGCGGGGGACACAGGAGAGACCCAGTACTTC. Residues: CAISRGLAGDTGETQYF.

This clonotype has a handful of counts. The chain recombines TRBV6-2 or TRBV6-3 with TRBJ1-1; D is perhaps TRBD1 (5 bases). CDR3 size: 13 residues. Trimming left V 6 bases short and J 7 bases short, with 15 bases between. Germline V gene sequence: CDR1 MNHEY, CDR2 SVGEGT. In DNA form, the CDR3 reads TGTGCCAGCAGCCGCCTGGCAGGGATTGAAGCTTTCTTT. Its protein product is CASSRLAGIEAFF.

CDR3 sequence (DNA): TGCAGCGTTGTGCGGGACAGTGCCTACGAGCAGTACTTC. Amino acid sequence: CSVVRDSAYEQYF. The chain links TRBV29-1 to TRBJ2-7; TRBD1 is a possible D gene (7 bases). Germline CDR1 and CDR2: SQVTM and ANQGSEA. Trimming pared 4 bases from V and 2 bases from J, leaving 12 bases between. This CDR3 comprises 13 residues.

In its sample, this clonotype was seen many times. V gene TRBV9 combines with J gene TRBJ1-2; 12 bases line up with TRBD1. J gave up 7 bases and V 3 bases, and 10 bases lay outside the gene matches. This CDR3 comprises 16 residues. Germline V CDR1 and CDR2: SGDLS, YYNGEE. The CDR3 reads CASSDIVGQGAFGYTF. The CDR3 nucleotides are TGTGCCAGCAGCGACATAGTGGGACAGGGGGCGTTTGGCTACACCTTC.

This clonotype showed up just a few times. CDR3 sequence reads: CASSLAPGGELFF. The CDR3 DNA is TGTGCCAGCAGCTTGGCCCCAGGCGGGGAGCTGTTTTTT. This chain links TRBV5-5 with TRBJ2-2; D gene uncertain. The ends were cut back, 0 bases at V and 7 bases at J, with 7 bases in the middle. The CDR3 totals 13 residues. Germline V gene data show CDR1 as SGHKS and CDR2 as YYEKEE (reference sequence). The full variable domain, rest sourced from reference TRBV5-5 and TRBJ2-2, is DAGVTQSPTHLIKTRGQQVTLRCSPISGHKSVSWYQQVLGQGPQFIFQYYEKEERGRGNFPDRFSARQFPNYSSELNVNALLLGDSALYLCASSLAPGGELFFGEGSRLTVL.

This clonotype was seen only once. The chain uses TRBV29-1 and TRBJ1-2; D unclear. The CDR3 is made up of 12 amino acids. V lost 6 bases, J lost 8 bases, and 16 bases lay in between. Germline V gene lookup returns CDR1 SQVTM and CDR2 ANQGSEA. CDR3 protein: CSVKQPDRGYTF. For the CDR3, the DNA is TGCAGCGTCAAACAGCCAGATCGGGGCTACACCTTC.

This clonotype came up a few times. This chain links TRBV12-3 or TRBV12-4 with TRBJ1-1; D unresolved. CDR3 length equals 14 residues. Trimming stripped 0 bases from V and 1 base from J, with 6 bases between. In DNA, the CDR3 is TGTGCCAGCAGTTTAGCGATAGGGAACACTGAAGCTTTCTTT. This encodes CASSLAIGNTEAFF.

A note on this clonotype: In this CDR3 the conserved last residue, phenylalanine or tryptophan, is missing, so a read error is likely. The chain has TRBV7-9 and TRBJ2-2; 8 positions agree with TRBD1. After removal of 5 bases from V and 1 base from J, the junction contained 6 bases not matched to a gene. Looked up from germline, CDR1 is SEHNR and CDR2 is FQNEAQ (reference sequence). The CDR3 length is 16 residues. Here the CDR3 reads CASSPQGQGNTGELFL. The DNA of the CDR3 is TGTGCCAGCAGCCCGCAAGGACAGGGGAACACCGGGGAGCTGTTTCTT.

This clonotype came up many times. The rearrangement joins TRBV7-8 to TRBJ1-2; D gene unclear. Between the trimmed V and J ends, which lost 10 bases and 0 bases, there was a span of 15 bases. The CDR3 length is 14 residues. CDR1 is SGHVS and CDR2 is FQNEAQ in the germline V gene. CDR3: CAIMPKESNYGYTF. CDR3 sequence (DNA): TGTGCCATCATGCCTAAGGAATCTAACTATGGCTACACCTTC.

This clonotype was counted ten times or more. The rearrangement uses TRBV7-2 and TRBJ2-5; D call uncertain. Germline V CDR1 and CDR2: SGHTA, FQGNSA. This CDR3 has 13 residues. Deletions cut 7 bases from V and 4 bases from J, with 13 bases between. For the CDR3, the DNA is TGTGCCAGCACCCCGACTGGTGGAGAGACCCAGTACTTC. This translates into CASTPTGGETQYF.

Details on this clonotype: A single base separates this from a much larger clone, so it may be a read error. The gene calls are TRBV10-3 and TRBJ2-7; TRBD2 matches at 16 bases. The germline CDR1 and CDR2 sequences are ENHRY and SYGVKD. The CDR3 length is 20 residues. V lost 2 bases and J lost 4; bases outside the gene matches: 14. CDR3 in amino acids: CAISEPSHGTSGRATYEQYF. The CDR3 nucleotides read TGTGCCATCAGTGAGCCGTCACACGGGACTAGCGGGAGGGCCACGTACGAGCAGTACTTC.

CDR3 sequence reads: CASSGRGQPQYF. CDR3 sequence (DNA): TGTGCCAGCAGTGGGAGGGGACAGCCCCAGTACTTC. The chain links TRBV6-5 to TRBJ2-5; D is perhaps TRBD1 or TRBD2 (7 bases each). Germline V CDR1 and CDR2: MNHEY, SVGAGI. This CDR3 has 12 residues. Trimming removed 5 bases at V and 9 bases at J, with 13 bases between.

In this sample, this clonotype turned up a few times. The rearrangement links TRBV6-1 to TRBJ2-6; D not resolved. Looked up from germline, CDR1 is MNHNS and CDR2 is SASEGT. There are 13 residues in the CDR3. V lost 6 bases and J lost 4, with 7 bases in between. For the CDR3, the DNA is TGTGCCAGCAGCCCCGTCGGGGCCAACGTCCTGACTTTC. It codes for CASSPVGANVLTF.

On this clonotype itself: At one end the junction does not follow the germline gene, possibly because of a read error. The V gene is TRBV4-3, the J gene TRBJ1-2; D gene uncertain. CDR1 LGHNA and CDR2 YSLEER come from the germline V gene. The CDR3 runs to 15 residues. CDR3 amino acids: CVSSPGLMRNYGYTF. For the CDR3, the DNA is TGCGTCAGCAGCCCAGGACTTATGAGAAACTATGGCTACACCTTC.